This entry features one T cell receptor (beta chain) sequence. Antigen specificity is unknown. This sample was taken from a study of cytomegalovirus exposure and HLA in healthy donors. Across the whole study: Samples from HLA-typed donors yielded approximately 80 million unique TCRs in an early data release. General observations from the study: In an earlier analysis, productive rearrangement rates for most beta V segments clustered near 87% or 30%.

Germline-derived CDR1 and CDR2 are MNHEY and SMNVEV (reference sequence). V lost 5 bases and J 10 bases, leaving 14 bases between the germline ends. The CDR3 contains 12 residues. PCR employed 60 Vbeta and 13 Jbeta primers. Measured with immunoSEQ multiplex PCR; TCRdb has only the in-frame clones, and not every one. This table lists 130,000 to 150,000 clones. Sequenced: PBMCs. The sequence came from a male donor in good health and CMV-seronegative. The chain links TRBV27 to TRBJ1-1; a possible D gene is TRBD1 (5 bases). CDR3: CASSAPGLPAFF. Written as DNA, the CDR3 is TGTGCCAGCAGTGCGCCGGGACTCCCAGCTTTCTTT.